This entry concerns a single T cell receptor beta chain. The data derive from a study of blood T cell repertoires in COVID-19. As for the study in general: Acute and convalescent COVID-19 specimens originated in the United States, Italy and Spain. Sources were T cells, B-cell-depleted T cells, or PBMCs; the material itself was cDNA or gDNA.

Original processing methods: Researchers report that nucleated cell counts were estimated from reference gene primer amplification. Method: immunoSEQ multiplex PCR; TCRdb's copy keeps in-frame clones and lacks some. V, J and clone size were drawn from that table, and D and trimming were deduced from the DNA. The table has 350,000 to 450,000 clones, around 90% seen once. The clonotype originates from a man in his forties with acute or convalescent COVID-19. Material: peripheral blood.

The CDR3 protein is CASSLREGQHLNSNQPQHF. In DNA, the CDR3 is TGTGCCAGCAGCTTACGCGAGGGACAGCACCTAAATAGCAATCAGCCCCAGCATTTT. This chain uses TRBV7-3 with TRBJ1-5; 7 bases map to TRBD1. Unmatched junction bases numbered 13, after V lost 2 bases and J lost 0 bases. The CDR3 has 19 residues. Germline loops: CDR1 SGHTA, CDR2 FQGTGA.